This TCR beta chain derives from a study of blood T cell repertoires in COVID-19. The table came from immunoSEQ multiplex PCR; TCRdb's copy has only in-frame clones and leaves some out. The table shows 250,000 to 300,000 clones, with around 89% occurring only once. The CDR3 is 17 residues long. Germline CDR1 SGHVS, CDR2 FNYEAQ. V was shortened by 4 bases and J by 0 bases, with 16 bases between the two germline ends. This TCR was recovered from a woman aged 55 to 70 in a cohort exposed to, infected with or recovered from COVID-19 (not recorded which). The chain links TRBV7-6 to TRBJ2-1; tentatively, D is TRBD2 (7 bases). Sample: PBMCs or T cells enriched from blood (not recorded which). DNA of the CDR3: TGTGCCAGCAGCTCCCGCGGGGGCACTAGCTCCTACAATGAGCAGTTCTTC. It yields the protein CASSSRGGTSSYNEQFF.